Presented here are 18 T cell receptor beta chains from one specimen sequenced in a study of T cells in Graves' hyperthyroidism and ophthalmopathy. Amplified TCR beta CDR3 regions came from RNA transcripts. Primed by the HTBI set, a first-round RT-PCR was run on the TCR CDR3. TCRdb fed the multiplex PCR reads into MiXCR, producing one record per CDR3 protein. The sample records around 600,000 distinct CDR3 sequences, about 16% being singletons. The sample taken for sequencing was blood. The source of these receptors is a woman aged 40 to 55 with Graves' ophthalmopathy.

This chain joins TRBV4-1 and TRBJ1-2; D perhaps matches TRBD1 (6 bases). Trimming removed 3 bases from V and 2 bases from J, with 13 bases in between. Per germline, CDR1 MGHRA and CDR2 YSYEKL. The CDR3 is made up of 15 amino acids. The CDR3 coding sequence is TGCGCCAGCAGCCAGGGACAAACGATCAACTATGGCTACACCTTC. Encoded protein: CASSQGQTINYGYTF.

The chain joins TRBV25-1 to TRBJ2-5, with TRBD1 identical over 12 bases. Germline lookup yields CDR1 MGHDK and CDR2 SYGVNS. This CDR3 region has 14 residues. J gave up 9 bases and V 3 bases, and 5 bases lay outside the gene matches. CDR3 nucleotides: TGTGCCAGCAGTGACCCGGGACAGGGGGCGTCCCAGTACTTC. Translating it yields CASSDPGQGASQYF.

The V call is TRBV10-1, the J call TRBJ2-7; 7 positions match TRBD2. Germline V lookup: CDR1 WNHNN, CDR2 SYGVQD (reference sequence). V lost 4 bases, J lost 1 base, and 7 bases stayed unmatched. This CDR3 is built from 15 residues. The CDR3 protein is CASSVVGRESYEQYF. CDR3 DNA sequence: TGCGCCAGCAGTGTAGTAGGGCGGGAGTCCTACGAGCAGTACTTC.

With respect to this clonotype: A much larger clone differs by one base, so this may be a read error. The gene calls are TRBV5-1 and TRBJ2-3; a possible D gene is TRBD1 (6 bases). CDR3 length: 14 residues. Germline V gene data show CDR1 as SGHRS and CDR2 as YFSETQ. CDR3 nucleotides: TGCGCCAACAGCTTACCAGGGGATCCAGATACGCAGTATTTT. This translates into CANSLPGDPDTQYF.

The chain has TRBV10-3 and TRBJ2-5; 12 bases fit TRBD2. Trimming took 5 bases from V and 5 from J; bases not matched to a gene: 12. The CDR3 loop spans 17 amino acids. CDR1 is ENHRY and CDR2 is SYGVKD in the germline V gene. As DNA, the CDR3 is TGTGCCATCAGTCGTACGATCCTAGCGGGAGGGCCGGAGACCCAGTACTTC. It encodes CAISRTILAGGPETQYF.

J is TRBJ1-6 and V is TRBV11-2; unclear D gene. This CDR3 is built from 12 residues. V shed 1 base and J shed 14 bases, with 9 bases lying between them. Germline V gene lookup returns CDR1 SGHAT and CDR2 FQNNGV. The CDR3 DNA follows: TGTGCCAGCAGCTTAGTCGGAGGGACCCTCCACTTT. Translated, it gives CASSLVGGTLHF.

This clonotype was seen repeatedly, ten times or more. The chain uses TRBV11-2 and TRBJ2-1, with 9 positions matching TRBD2. The CDR3 has 16 residues. Per the germline V gene, CDR1 is SGHAT and CDR2 is FQNNGV. With V trimmed by 1 base and J by 8 bases, 9 bases remained unmatched. CDR3 sequence reads: CASSLVVSGSGDEQFF. In nucleotides, the CDR3 is TGTGCCAGCAGCTTAGTAGTTAGCGGGAGTGGTGATGAGCAGTTCTTC.

The chain uses TRBV27 and TRBJ1-6; weak D call: TRBD1 (6 bases). Germline V gene lookup returns CDR1 MNHEY and CDR2 SMNVEV (reference sequence). This CDR3 is 14 amino acids long. V was pared by 3 bases and J by 8 bases, with 11 bases between. CDR3 loop: CASSFLGAYSPLHF. CDR3 sequence (DNA): TGTGCCAGCAGTTTTCTGGGGGCCTATTCACCCCTCCACTTT.

This clonotype was observed a few times. A much larger clone lies a single base off, so this may be a read error. The conserved final phenylalanine or tryptophan is absent from the CDR3, which likely points to a read error. The chain links TRBV10-3 to TRBJ1-5; D might be TRBD1 (6 bases). This CDR3 comprises 13 residues. The V end was cut by 8 bases, the J end by 1 base, with 9 bases between. The germline gives CDR1 ENHRY, CDR2 SYGVKD. CDR3 loop: CAIRGGSNQPQHY. CDR3 bases: TGTGCCATCCGGGGGGGCAGCAATCAGCCCCAGCATTAT.

This clonotype occurred many times. This chain links TRBV5-1 with TRBJ1-2; D gene unclear. The CDR3 length is 12 residues. The V gene lost 0 bases and the J gene lost 12 bases, with 12 bases spanning the gap. Germline-derived CDR1 and CDR2 are SGHRS and YFSETQ. CDR3 residues: CASSLDGPRHTF. DNA for the CDR3: TGCGCCAGCAGCTTGGATGGACCGAGACACACCTTC.

This clonotype was observed many times. The chain is built from TRBV6-1 and TRBJ2-6; 11 bases match TRBD1. Germline loops: CDR1 MNHNS, CDR2 SASEGT. V shed 6 bases and J 1 base; nucleotides not matched to a gene: 14. This CDR3 has 20 residues. The CDR3 here is CASSPGGQGDHRSGANVLTF. CDR3 coding DNA: TGTGCCAGCAGCCCAGGGGGACAGGGGGATCATCGGTCTGGGGCCAACGTCCTGACTTTC.

This clonotype was counted at least ten times. V gene TRBV6-2 or TRBV6-3 combines with J gene TRBJ2-3; 13 nucleotides align to TRBD2. CDR1 is MNHEY, CDR2 SVGEGT, per germline. V was clipped by 5 bases and J by 0 bases; unmatched bases: 5. The length of the CDR3 is 17 residues. For the CDR3, the DNA is TGTGCCAGCAGTGAGGGACTAGCGGGACTAAGCACAGATACGCAGTATTTT. Amino acids: CASSEGLAGLSTDTQYF.

This chain connects TRBV4-1 to TRBJ2-7; 8 bases align to TRBD1. Looked up from germline, CDR1 is MGHRA and CDR2 is YSYEKL. The CDR3 runs 15 residues. The V gene end was trimmed by 3 bases and the J gene end by 4 bases; junction bases not matched to a gene: 8. The CDR3 protein is CASSQNQGALYEQYF. DNA for the CDR3: TGCGCCAGCAGCCAGAACCAGGGGGCTTTGTACGAGCAGTACTTC.

CDR3 in DNA: TGTGCCAGCACGCCCGGGACTAGCGGGGTTATAACCTACGAGCAGTACTTC. Protein sequence: CASTPGTSGVITYEQYF. The genes are TRBV12-3 or TRBV12-4 and TRBJ2-7; 13 positions agree with TRBD2. J gave up 2 bases and V 7 bases, and 11 bases lay outside the gene matches. The CDR3 is made up of 17 amino acids.

This clonotype has at least ten counts. V gene TRBV2 combines with J gene TRBJ1-5; D call uncertain. Germline V gene data show CDR1 as SNHLY and CDR2 as FYNNEI. The length of the CDR3 is 14 residues. Trimming took off 5 bases at V and 3 bases at J, with 11 bases between the two ends. CDR3 sequence (DNA): TGTGCCAGCAGTTCTACTCGCTTCAATCAGCCCCAGCATTTT. Its protein is CASSSTRFNQPQHF.

J is TRBJ2-3 and V is TRBV15; D may be TRBD2 (7 bases). With 0 bases removed from V and 7 bases from J, the gap between germline ends came to 17 bases. Germline V lookup: CDR1 LNHNV, CDR2 YYDKDF (reference sequence). This CDR3 spans 16 amino acids. The CDR3 DNA reads TGTGCCACCAGCAGAGAGGGGGGGGGGCTGAAAAATACGCAGTATTTT. Translated: CATSREGGGLKNTQYF.

This clonotype was found many times. The chain joins TRBV18 to TRBJ2-5; D not certain. The CDR3 runs 15 residues. Trimming took off 3 bases at V and 3 bases at J, with 14 bases between the two ends. Germline CDR1 is KGHSH and CDR2 is LQKENI. CDR3 nucleotides: TGTGCCAGCTCACCCTTTGTGGGTATGGAAGAGACCCAGTACTTC. Encoded protein: CASSPFVGMEETQYF.

This clonotype appeared many times. The CDR3 DNA sequence: TGTGCCAGCAGCCCCCGGGGGGCTCTGAATGGCTACACCTTC. Translating it yields CASSPRGALNGYTF. This sequence joins TRBV3-1 and TRBJ1-2; weak D call: TRBD1 (6 bases). The germline V and J ends were trimmed by 4 bases and 6 bases, with 15 bases remaining between them. CDR1 is LGHDT, CDR2 YNNKEL, per germline (reference sequence). This CDR3 contains 14 residues.